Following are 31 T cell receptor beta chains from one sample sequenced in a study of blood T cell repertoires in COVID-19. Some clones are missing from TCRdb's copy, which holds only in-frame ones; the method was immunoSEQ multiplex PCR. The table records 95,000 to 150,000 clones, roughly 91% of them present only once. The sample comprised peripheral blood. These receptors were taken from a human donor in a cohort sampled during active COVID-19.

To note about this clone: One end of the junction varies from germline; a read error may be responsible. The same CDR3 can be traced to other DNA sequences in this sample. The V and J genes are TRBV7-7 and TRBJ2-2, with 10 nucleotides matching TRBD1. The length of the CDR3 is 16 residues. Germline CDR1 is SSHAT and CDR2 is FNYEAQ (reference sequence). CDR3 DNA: TGTGCTAGCAGCTACACCGGGACAGGGGTCCCCGGGGAGCTGTTTTTT. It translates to CASSYTGTGVPGELFF.

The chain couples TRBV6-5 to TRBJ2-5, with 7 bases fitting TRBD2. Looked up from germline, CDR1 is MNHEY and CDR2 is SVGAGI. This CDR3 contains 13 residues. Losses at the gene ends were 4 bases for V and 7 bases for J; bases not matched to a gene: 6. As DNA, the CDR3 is TGTGCCAGCAGTTCTAGCGGACCGGGGACCCAGTACTTC. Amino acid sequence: CASSSSGPGTQYF.

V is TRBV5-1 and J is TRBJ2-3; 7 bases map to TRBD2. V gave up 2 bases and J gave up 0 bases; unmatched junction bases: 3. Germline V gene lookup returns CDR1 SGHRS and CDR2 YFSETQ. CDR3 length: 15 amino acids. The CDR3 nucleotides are TGCGCCAGCAGCTTCGACGGGGGGAGCACAGATACGCAGTATTTT. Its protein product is CASSFDGGSTDTQYF.

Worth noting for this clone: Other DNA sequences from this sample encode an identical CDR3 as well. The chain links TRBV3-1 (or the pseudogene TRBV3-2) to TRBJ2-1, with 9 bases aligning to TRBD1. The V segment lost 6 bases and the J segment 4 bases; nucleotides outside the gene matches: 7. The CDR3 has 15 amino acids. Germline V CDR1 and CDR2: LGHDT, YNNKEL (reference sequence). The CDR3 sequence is CASSPGQGNYNEQFF. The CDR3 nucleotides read TGTGCCAGCAGTCCCGGACAGGGGAATTACAATGAGCAGTTCTTC.

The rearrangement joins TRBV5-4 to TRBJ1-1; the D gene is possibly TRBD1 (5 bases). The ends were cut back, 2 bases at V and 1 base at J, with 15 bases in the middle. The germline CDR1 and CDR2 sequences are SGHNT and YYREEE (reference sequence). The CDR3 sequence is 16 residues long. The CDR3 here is CASSLDSKRRNTEAFF. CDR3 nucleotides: TGTGCCAGCAGCTTAGACAGTAAGAGAAGGAACACTGAAGCTTTCTTT.

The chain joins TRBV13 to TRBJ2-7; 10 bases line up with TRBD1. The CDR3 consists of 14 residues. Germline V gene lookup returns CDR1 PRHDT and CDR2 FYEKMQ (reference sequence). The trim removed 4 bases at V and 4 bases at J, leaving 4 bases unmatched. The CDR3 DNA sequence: TGTGCCAGCAGCTCAGGACAGGGGGTATACGAGCAGTACTTC. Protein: CASSSGQGVYEQYF.

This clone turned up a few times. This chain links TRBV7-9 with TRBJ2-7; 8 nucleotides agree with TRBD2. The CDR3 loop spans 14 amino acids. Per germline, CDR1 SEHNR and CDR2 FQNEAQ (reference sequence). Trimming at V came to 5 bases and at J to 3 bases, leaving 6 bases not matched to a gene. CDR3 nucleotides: TGTGCCAGCAGCACCAGGGCGGGGGGCTACGAGCAGTACTTC. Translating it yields CASSTRAGGYEQYF.

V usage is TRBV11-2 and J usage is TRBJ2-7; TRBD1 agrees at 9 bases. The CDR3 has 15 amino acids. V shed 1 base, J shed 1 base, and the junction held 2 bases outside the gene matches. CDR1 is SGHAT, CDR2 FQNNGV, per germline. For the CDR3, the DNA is TGTGCCAGCAGCTTAGCGGACAGGGGTTCCTACGAGCAGTACTTC. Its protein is CASSLADRGSYEQYF.

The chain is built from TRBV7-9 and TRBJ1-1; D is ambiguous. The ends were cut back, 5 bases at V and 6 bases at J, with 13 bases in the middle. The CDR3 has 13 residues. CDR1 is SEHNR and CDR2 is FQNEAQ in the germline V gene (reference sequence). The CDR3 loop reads CASSPHSGAEAFF. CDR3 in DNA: TGTGCCAGCAGCCCACACAGTGGTGCTGAAGCTTTCTTT.

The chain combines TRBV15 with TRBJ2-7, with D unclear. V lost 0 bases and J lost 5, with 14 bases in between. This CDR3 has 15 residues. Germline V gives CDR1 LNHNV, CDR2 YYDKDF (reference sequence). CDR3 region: CATSRDPTFQDEQYF. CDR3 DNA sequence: TGTGCCACCAGCAGAGATCCTACTTTTCAGGACGAGCAGTACTTC.

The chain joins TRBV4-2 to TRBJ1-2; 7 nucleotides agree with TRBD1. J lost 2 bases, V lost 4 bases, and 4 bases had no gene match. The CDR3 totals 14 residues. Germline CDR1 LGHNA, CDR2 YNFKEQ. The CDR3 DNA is TGTGCCAGCAGCCCGGACAGGCACAACTATGGCTACACCTTC. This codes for CASSPDRHNYGYTF.

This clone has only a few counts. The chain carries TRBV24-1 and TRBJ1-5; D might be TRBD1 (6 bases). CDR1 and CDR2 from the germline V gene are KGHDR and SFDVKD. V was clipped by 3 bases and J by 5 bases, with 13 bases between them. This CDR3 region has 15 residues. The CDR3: CATSDTGAGDQPQHF. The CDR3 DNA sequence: TGTGCCACCAGTGATACCGGGGCAGGGGATCAGCCCCAGCATTTT.

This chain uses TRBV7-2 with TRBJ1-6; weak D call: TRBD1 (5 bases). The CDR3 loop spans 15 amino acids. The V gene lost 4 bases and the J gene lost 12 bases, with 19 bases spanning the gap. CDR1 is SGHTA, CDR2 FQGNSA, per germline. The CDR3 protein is CASSSSGFDIEPLHF. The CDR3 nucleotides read TGTGCCAGCAGCTCCTCAGGGTTTGACATCGAACCCCTCCACTTT.

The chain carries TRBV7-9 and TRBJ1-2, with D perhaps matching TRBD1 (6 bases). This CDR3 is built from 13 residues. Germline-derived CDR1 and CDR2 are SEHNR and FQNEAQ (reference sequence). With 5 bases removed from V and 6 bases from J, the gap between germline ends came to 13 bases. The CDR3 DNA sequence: TGTGCCAGCAGCCACGGGACATCTGATGGCTACACCTTC. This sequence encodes CASSHGTSDGYTF.

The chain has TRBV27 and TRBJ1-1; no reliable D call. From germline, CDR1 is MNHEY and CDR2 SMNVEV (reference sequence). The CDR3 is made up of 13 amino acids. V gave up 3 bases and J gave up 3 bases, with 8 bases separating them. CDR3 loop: CASSFRGYTEAFF. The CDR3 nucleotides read TGTGCCAGCAGTTTTCGAGGGTACACTGAAGCTTTCTTT.

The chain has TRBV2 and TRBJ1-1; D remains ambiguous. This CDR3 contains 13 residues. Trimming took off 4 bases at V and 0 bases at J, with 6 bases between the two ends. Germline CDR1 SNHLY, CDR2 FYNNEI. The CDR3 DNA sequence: TGTGCCAGCAGTGTATCTATGAACACTGAAGCTTTCTTT. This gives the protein CASSVSMNTEAFF.

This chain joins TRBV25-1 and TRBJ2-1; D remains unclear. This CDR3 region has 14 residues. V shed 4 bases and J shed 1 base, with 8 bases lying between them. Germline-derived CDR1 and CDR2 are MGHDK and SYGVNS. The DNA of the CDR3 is TGTGCCAGCAGTGGTAGCCGTTCCTACAATGAGCAGTTCTTC. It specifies CASSGSRSYNEQFF. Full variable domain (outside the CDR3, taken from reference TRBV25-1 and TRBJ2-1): EADIYQTPRYLVIGTGKKITLECSQTMGHDKMYWYQQDPGMELHLIHYSYGVNSTEKGDLSSESTVSRIRTEHFPLTLESARPSHTSQYLCASSGSRSYNEQFFGPGTRLTVL.

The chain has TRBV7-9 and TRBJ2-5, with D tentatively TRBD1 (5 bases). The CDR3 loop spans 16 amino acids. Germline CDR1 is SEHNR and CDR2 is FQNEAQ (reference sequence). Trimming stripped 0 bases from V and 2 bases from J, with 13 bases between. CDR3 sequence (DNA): TGTGCCAGCAGCTTAGCGCGAGACAGAAGACAAGAGACCCAGTACTTC. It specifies CASSLARDRRQETQYF.

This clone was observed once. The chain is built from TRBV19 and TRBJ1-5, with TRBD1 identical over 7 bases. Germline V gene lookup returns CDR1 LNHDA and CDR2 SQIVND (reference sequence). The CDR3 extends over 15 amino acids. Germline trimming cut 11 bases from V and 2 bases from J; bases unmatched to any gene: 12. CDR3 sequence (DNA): TGTGCCTCCCAAGAGAGGACAGGCGGCAATCAGCCCCAGCATTTT. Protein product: CASQERTGGNQPQHF.

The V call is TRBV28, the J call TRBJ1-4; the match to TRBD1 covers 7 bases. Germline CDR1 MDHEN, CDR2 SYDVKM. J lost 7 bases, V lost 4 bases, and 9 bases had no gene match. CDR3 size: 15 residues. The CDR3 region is CASSSQTGWIEKLFF. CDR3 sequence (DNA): TGTGCCAGCAGTTCCCAGACAGGGTGGATTGAAAAACTGTTTTTT.

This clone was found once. CDR3: CASRRGSSYEQYF. Written as DNA, the CDR3 is TGTGCCAGCAGGCGCGGGAGTTCCTACGAGCAGTACTTC. The chain combines TRBV6-5 with TRBJ2-7, with 7 bases identical to TRBD2. Germline V gene lookup returns CDR1 MNHEY and CDR2 SVGAGI. This CDR3 contains 13 residues. With 6 bases clipped from V and 1 base from J, the junction kept 3 bases outside the gene matches.

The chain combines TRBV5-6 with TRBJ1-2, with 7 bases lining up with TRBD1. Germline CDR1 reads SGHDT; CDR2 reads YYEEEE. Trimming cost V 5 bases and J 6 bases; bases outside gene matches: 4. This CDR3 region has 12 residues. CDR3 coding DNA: TGTGCCAGCAGTCCGGGACAGAATGGCTACACCTTC. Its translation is CASSPGQNGYTF.

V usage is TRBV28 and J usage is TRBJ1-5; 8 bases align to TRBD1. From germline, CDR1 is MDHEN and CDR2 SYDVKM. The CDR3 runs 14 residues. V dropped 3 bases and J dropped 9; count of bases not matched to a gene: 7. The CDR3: CASSFEAGGRPQHF. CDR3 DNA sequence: TGTGCCAGCAGTTTTGAGGCAGGGGGCAGGCCCCAGCATTTT.

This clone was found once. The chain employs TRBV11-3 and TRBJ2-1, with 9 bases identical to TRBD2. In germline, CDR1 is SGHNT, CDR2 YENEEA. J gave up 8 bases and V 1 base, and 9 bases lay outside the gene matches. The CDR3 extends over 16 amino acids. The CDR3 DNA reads TGTGCCAGCAGCTTAGGCGGGGCTAGCGGGAAAGATGAGCAGTTCTTC. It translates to CASSLGGASGKDEQFF.

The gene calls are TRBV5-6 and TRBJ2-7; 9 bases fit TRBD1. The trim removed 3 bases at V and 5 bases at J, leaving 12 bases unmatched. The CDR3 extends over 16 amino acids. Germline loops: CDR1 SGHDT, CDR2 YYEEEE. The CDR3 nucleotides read TGTGCCAGCAGCTCCCTTATCGGGACAGGGTTAAACGAGCAGTACTTC. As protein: CASSSLIGTGLNEQYF.

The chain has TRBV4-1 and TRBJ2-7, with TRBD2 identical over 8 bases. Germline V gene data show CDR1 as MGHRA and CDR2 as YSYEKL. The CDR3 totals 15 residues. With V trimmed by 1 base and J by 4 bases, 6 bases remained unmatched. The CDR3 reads CASSQAPGGGYEQYF. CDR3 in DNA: TGCGCCAGCAGCCAAGCCCCGGGAGGGGGGTACGAGCAGTACTTC.

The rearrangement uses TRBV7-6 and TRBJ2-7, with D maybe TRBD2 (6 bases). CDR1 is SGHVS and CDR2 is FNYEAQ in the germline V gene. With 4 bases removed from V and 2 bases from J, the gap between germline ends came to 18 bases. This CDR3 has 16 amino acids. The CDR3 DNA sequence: TGTGCCAGCAGCTCCTCACCGGGACTGGGGGCCTACGAGCAGTACTTC. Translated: CASSSSPGLGAYEQYF.

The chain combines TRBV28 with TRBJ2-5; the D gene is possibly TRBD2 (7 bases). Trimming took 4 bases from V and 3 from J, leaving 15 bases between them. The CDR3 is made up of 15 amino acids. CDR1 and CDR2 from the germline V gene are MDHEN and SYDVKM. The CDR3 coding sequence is TGTGCCAGCAGTTGGCGGGGGCGGGAGAAAGAGACCCAGTACTTC. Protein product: CASSWRGREKETQYF.

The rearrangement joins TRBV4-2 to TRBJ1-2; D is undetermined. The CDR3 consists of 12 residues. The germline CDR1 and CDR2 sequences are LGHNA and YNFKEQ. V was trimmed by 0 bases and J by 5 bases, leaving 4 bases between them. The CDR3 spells CASSQDQYGYTF. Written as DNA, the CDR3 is TGTGCCAGCAGCCAAGACCAATATGGCTACACCTTC.

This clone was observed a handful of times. The CDR3 sequence: CSVEPREGNTF. The CDR3 nucleotides read TGCAGCGTTGAACCCCGGGAAGGGAACACCTTC. The gene calls are TRBV29-1 and TRBJ1-2; D call uncertain. The CDR3 has 11 amino acids. V lost 2 bases and J 12 bases, leaving 13 bases between the germline ends. CDR1 is SQVTM and CDR2 is ANQGSEA in the germline V gene.

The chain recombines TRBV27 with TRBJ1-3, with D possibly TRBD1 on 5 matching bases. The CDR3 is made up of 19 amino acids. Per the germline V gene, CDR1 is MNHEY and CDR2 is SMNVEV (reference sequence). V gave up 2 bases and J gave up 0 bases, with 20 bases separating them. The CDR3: CASSLRGIGRAFSGNTIYF. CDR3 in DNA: TGTGCCAGCAGTTTAAGAGGTATCGGCAGGGCCTTCTCTGGAAACACCATATATTTT.